The next 26 T cell receptor beta chains were all read from a single sample in a study of control samples from healthy donors and cancer patients. Measured with immunoSEQ multiplex PCR; TCRdb has only the in-frame clones, and not every one. This sample has 110,000 or so clones, with just over 90% found just once. The sequenced sample consisted of blood. These receptors originate from a human donor in good health. The donor label of this sample is uncertain.

This chain links TRBV9 with TRBJ1-4, with D possibly TRBD1 on 5 matching bases. The V end was cut by 0 bases, the J end by 5 bases, with 11 bases between. CDR1 and CDR2 from the germline V gene are SGDLS and YYNGEE. This CDR3 comprises 15 residues. CDR3 in DNA: TGTGCCAGCAGCGTAGACGGGGGGGTAAATGAAAAACTGTTTTTT. As protein: CASSVDGGVNEKLFF. Combining the CDR3 with reference TRBV9 and TRBJ1-4 gives the whole variable domain DSGVTQTPKHLITATGQRVTLRCSPRSGDLSVYWYQQSLDQGLQFLIQYYNGEERAKGNILERFSAQQFPDLHSELNLSSLELGDSALYFCASSVDGGVNEKLFFGSGTQLSVL.

The rearrangement joins TRBV25-1 to TRBJ1-1, with 7 bases identical to TRBD1. Germline CDR1 MGHDK, CDR2 SYGVNS. V lost 6 bases and J lost 7; bases outside the gene matches: 2. This CDR3 is built from 11 residues. CDR3 in amino acids: CASRWTGEAFF. CDR3 DNA: TGTGCCAGCAGATGGACAGGTGAAGCTTTCTTT. The full variable domain, its missing parts supplied by reference TRBV25-1 and TRBJ1-1, is EADIYQTPRYLVIGTGKKITLECSQTMGHDKMYWYQQDPGMELHLIHYSYGVNSTEKGDLSSESTVSRIRTEHFPLTLESARPSHTSQYLCASRWTGEAFFGQGTRLTVV.

This clone has a single count. This chain connects TRBV6-2 or TRBV6-3 to TRBJ1-6, with 7 bases matching TRBD1. This CDR3 is built from 15 residues. V shed 1 base, J shed 8 bases, and the junction held 5 bases outside the gene matches. Germline V lookup: CDR1 MNHEY, CDR2 SVGEGT. CDR3 sequence: CASSYFDREDSPLHF. In nucleotides, the CDR3 is TGTGCCAGCAGTTACTTCGACAGGGAGGATTCACCCCTCCACTTT.

This chain joins TRBV18 and TRBJ1-1; 7 bases are a match to TRBD1. Looked up from germline, CDR1 is KGHSH and CDR2 is LQKENI. The CDR3 runs to 15 residues. V gave up 8 bases and J gave up 4 bases; unmatched junction bases: 13. The CDR3 nucleotides read TGTGCCAGCCAACCGACAGGGTCCCGGGGCACTGAAGCTTTCTTT. Its translation is CASQPTGSRGTEAFF.

The V gene is TRBV27, the J gene TRBJ2-7; 8 bases map to TRBD2. The germline V gene has CDR1 MNHEY and CDR2 SMNVEV (reference sequence). V was pared by 7 bases and J by 6 bases, with 8 bases of the junction left unmatched. The CDR3 loop spans 13 amino acids. The CDR3 spells CASTGGGFREQYF. CDR3 nucleotide sequence: TGTGCCAGCACCGGGGGGGGCTTTCGCGAGCAGTACTTC.

The rearrangement links TRBV3-1 (or the pseudogene TRBV3-2) to TRBJ1-6, with 7 bases lining up with TRBD1. Germline V gene sequence: CDR1 LGHDT, CDR2 YNNKEL (reference sequence). The V segment lost 4 bases and the J segment 6 bases; nucleotides outside the gene matches: 3. CDR3 length equals 14 residues. CDR3: CASSLRDSNSPLHF. For the CDR3, the DNA is TGTGCCAGCAGCCTCAGGGACAGTAATTCACCCCTCCACTTT.

The V call is TRBV5-1, the J call TRBJ1-2; TRBD1 matches at 9 bases. The CDR3 totals 17 residues. Trimming removed 0 bases from V and 8 bases from J; junction bases left unmatched: 14. Germline CDR1 reads SGHRS; CDR2 reads YFSETQ. The CDR3 bases are TGCGCCAGCAGCTTGGTCGCCCAAACACAGGGGGCGAGCGGCTACACCTTC. This gives the protein CASSLVAQTQGASGYTF. Full variable domain (rest looked up from reference TRBV5-1 and TRBJ1-2): KAGVTQTPRYLIKTRGQQVTLSCSPISGHRSVSWYQQTPGQGLQFLFEYFSETQRNKGNFPGRFSGRQFSNSRSEMNVSTLELGDSALYLCASSLVAQTQGASGYTFGSGTRLTVV.

The genes are TRBV21-1 and TRBJ1-2; the tabulated D call, TRBD1, remains unverified against the DNA. TRBV21-1 is noted as a pseudogene. CDR3 length: 14 amino acids. The DNA of the CDR3 is TGTGCCAGCAGCGCAGGGGGCGAGGCCTATGGCTACACCTTC. The encoded protein is CASSAGGEAYGYTF.

V gene TRBV5-1 combines with J gene TRBJ1-6, with D hard to call. The CDR3 length is 15 residues. Trimming removed 0 bases from V and 8 bases from J, with 12 bases in between. The V gene's germline CDR1 is SGHRS and CDR2 YFSETQ. The CDR3 reads CASSLAGTRDSPLHF. CDR3 nucleotide sequence: TGCGCCAGCAGCTTGGCCGGCACTCGGGATTCACCCCTCCACTTT.

The V and J genes are TRBV7-2 and TRBJ2-6; D might be TRBD1 or TRBD2, each matching 5 bases. Germline CDR1 SGHTA, CDR2 FQGNSA. This CDR3 contains 17 residues. V was shortened by 5 bases and J by 0 bases, with 14 bases between the two germline ends. The CDR3 region is CASSRDGVSSGANVLTF. The DNA for the CDR3 is TGTGCCAGCAGCCGGGACGGGGTGAGCTCTGGGGCCAACGTCCTGACTTTC.

This chain links TRBV19 with TRBJ1-2; TRBD1 agrees at 7 bases. There are 16 residues in the CDR3. V shed 7 bases, J shed 3 bases, and the junction held 14 bases outside the gene matches. Germline lookup yields CDR1 LNHDA and CDR2 SQIVND (reference sequence). The CDR3 sequence: CASIQGKASVDYGYTF. CDR3 in DNA: TGTGCCAGTATACAGGGGAAAGCTAGCGTTGACTATGGCTACACCTTC. The complete variable domain, with remaining parts taken from reference TRBV19 and TRBJ1-2, reads DGGITQSPKYLFRKEGQNVTLSCEQNLNHDAMYWYRQDPGQGLRLIYYSQIVNDFQKGDIAEGYSVSREKKESFPLTVTSAQKNPTAFYLCASIQGKASVDYGYTFGSGTRLTVV.

CDR3 DNA: TGTGCCAGCAGTGCCTTCCAAGAGACCCAGTACTTC. This translates into CASSAFQETQYF. This chain connects TRBV28 to TRBJ2-5, with unresolved D. The V and J ends lost 5 bases and 1 base respectively, with 5 bases between them. The CDR3 covers 12 residues. The germline V gene encodes CDR1 MDHEN and CDR2 SYDVKM.

This chain uses TRBV28 with TRBJ2-7; 9 positions match TRBD1. The CDR3 length is 15 residues. Germline trimming cut 2 bases from V and 1 base from J; bases unmatched to any gene: 3. Germline values: CDR1 MDHEN, CDR2 SYDVKM. The CDR3, as DNA: TGTGCCAGCAGTTTACTTGACAGGGGGTCCTACGAGCAGTACTTC. It translates to CASSLLDRGSYEQYF.

The gene calls are TRBV18 and TRBJ1-3, with no clear D. The V gene lost 6 bases and the J gene lost 4 bases, with 13 bases spanning the gap. Germline-derived CDR1 and CDR2 are KGHSH and LQKENI. The CDR3 extends over 14 amino acids. CDR3 in amino acids: CASSALESGNTIYF. In nucleotides, the CDR3 is TGTGCCAGCTCTGCTTTAGAGTCGGGAAACACCATATATTTT. The full variable domain, rest sourced from reference TRBV18 and TRBJ1-3, is NAGVMQNPRHLVRRRGQEARLRCSPMKGHSHVYWYRQLPEEGLKFMVYLQKENIIDESGMPKERFSAEFPKEGPSILRIQQVVRGDSAAYFCASSALESGNTIYFGEGSWLTVV.

This sequence joins TRBV14 and TRBJ2-7; unclear D gene. CDR3 length equals 13 residues. Germline CDR1 SGHDN, CDR2 FVKESK. V was pared by 0 bases and J by 6 bases, with 9 bases between. The CDR3 DNA is TGTGCCAGCAGCCAAGATTTTATTAGCGAGCAGTACTTC. This gives the protein CASSQDFISEQYF.

On this clone: Other DNA sequences of this sample code for an identical CDR3. The CDR3 here is CATSLGRGEAFF. Here the CDR3 DNA reads TGTGCCACCAGTCTAGGGCGGGGTGAAGCTTTCTTT. This chain joins TRBV24-1 and TRBJ1-1, with unresolved D. From germline, CDR1 is KGHDR and CDR2 SFDVKD. Between the trimmed V and J ends, which lost 6 bases and 7 bases, there was a span of 11 bases. This CDR3 spans 12 amino acids.

The gene calls are TRBV4-3 and TRBJ2-1, with D perhaps being TRBD1 or TRBD2 (5 bases each). The V and J ends lost 0 bases and 8 bases respectively, with 8 bases between them. Germline V gene lookup returns CDR1 LGHNA and CDR2 YSLEER. The CDR3 sequence is 13 residues long. CDR3 amino acids: CASSQERGHEQFF. The CDR3, as DNA: TGCGCCAGCAGCCAAGAACGGGGACATGAGCAGTTCTTC.

V is TRBV19 and J is TRBJ1-5; unclear D gene. The CDR3 sequence is 18 residues long. V was shortened by 4 bases and J by 1 base, with 20 bases between the two germline ends. Germline V gene sequence: CDR1 LNHDA, CDR2 SQIVND (reference sequence). CDR3 region: CASSKVAGWERSNQPQHF. The CDR3 DNA reads TGTGCCAGTAGTAAGGTTGCTGGATGGGAAAGGAGCAATCAGCCCCAGCATTTT.

The chain links TRBV4-1 to TRBJ2-5, with 10 bases identical to TRBD2. The CDR3 runs 18 residues. V shed 1 base, J shed 5 bases, and the junction held 13 bases outside the gene matches. Germline V gives CDR1 MGHRA, CDR2 YSYEKL. The CDR3 coding sequence is TGCGCCAGCAGCCAAGGGAGTAGCGGGGGGTCCGTGTGGGAGACCCAGTACTTC. Residues: CASSQGSSGGSVWETQYF.

This clone was counted once. The chain links TRBV12-3 or TRBV12-4 to TRBJ1-2, with D hard to call. The CDR3 has 11 residues. Trimming removed 3 bases from V and 6 bases from J, with 5 bases in between. CDR3 nucleotide sequence: TGTGCCAGCAGTTTCCGACATGGCTACACCTTC. This gives the protein CASSFRHGYTF.

The CDR3 here is CATSDGGVVRETQYF. The CDR3, as DNA: TGTGCCACCAGTGATGGAGGGGTGGTTCGAGAGACCCAGTACTTC. This chain connects TRBV24-1 to TRBJ2-5, with a possible D match to TRBD2 (6 bases). The CDR3 sequence is 15 residues long. Deletions cut 3 bases from V and 4 bases from J, with 14 bases between. Germline V gene data show CDR1 as KGHDR and CDR2 as SFDVKD.

The chain carries TRBV12-5 and TRBJ1-1; unclear D gene. In germline, CDR1 is LGHNT, CDR2 FRNRAP. CDR3 length: 13 amino acids. Trimming removed 6 bases at V and 1 base at J, with 9 bases between. This CDR3 reads CASGGAANTEAFF. As DNA, the CDR3 is TGTGCTAGTGGAGGTGCGGCGAACACTGAAGCTTTCTTT.

This sequence joins TRBV7-9 and TRBJ1-3, with 8 bases lining up with TRBD1. V was clipped by 4 bases and J by 4 bases; unmatched bases: 6. The CDR3 covers 15 residues. The germline V gene has CDR1 SEHNR and CDR2 FQNEAQ (reference sequence). Here the CDR3 reads CASSSTGVAGNTIYF. CDR3 coding DNA: TGTGCCAGCAGCTCGACAGGGGTCGCAGGAAACACCATATATTTT.

The rearrangement uses TRBV29-1 and TRBJ1-2; D gene unclear. This CDR3 has 13 amino acids. Per germline, CDR1 SQVTM and CDR2 ANQGSEA. Deletions cut 6 bases from V and 3 bases from J, with 14 bases between. In DNA form, the CDR3 reads TGCAGCGTCCCCTCCCCGGACTACTATGGCTACACCTTC. Protein: CSVPSPDYYGYTF.

The chain uses TRBV27 and TRBJ2-1, with TRBD2 identical over 11 bases. The CDR3 loop spans 18 amino acids. Trimming took 2 bases from V and 3 from J; bases not matched to a gene: 9. CDR1 is MNHEY and CDR2 is SMNVEV in the germline V gene (reference sequence). CDR3 region: CASSLRVAGGHNYNEQFF. The CDR3 DNA follows: TGTGCCAGCAGTTTAAGAGTAGCGGGGGGGCATAACTACAATGAGCAGTTCTTC.

The chain has TRBV11-2 and TRBJ1-1; a possible D gene is TRBD1 (5 bases). Germline V gene data show CDR1 as SGHAT and CDR2 as FQNNGV. CDR3 length: 16 residues. V lost 0 bases, J lost 0 bases, and 11 bases lay in between. CDR3 sequence: CASSLDLGQLNTEAFF. CDR3 DNA: TGTGCCAGCAGCTTAGATCTAGGACAATTGAACACTGAAGCTTTCTTT.